This TCR beta chain comes out of a study of long-term antiretroviral therapy in people with HIV. Broader study findings: Pre-ART clonal expansions dominated every time point's repertoire. Viral resistance, ART adherence and therapy changes all lacked available data.

Note on this clone: Its target is unknown.

Version v3.0 of the immunoSEQ assay ran at survey level. Using immunoSEQ multiplex PCR, the repertoire was profiled, and TCRdb retains in-frame clones only, with some absent. The repertoire consists of roughly 15,000 clones, with more than 65% occurring once and the leading ten covering about 14%. There was at least one pre-ART PBMC sample for each donor, plus at least two post-ART PBMC samples. The germline gives CDR1 SGHNT, CDR2 YYREEE (reference sequence). There are 11 residues in the CDR3. V dropped 2 bases and J dropped 6 bases, with 6 bases sitting between them. The chain has TRBV5-4 and TRBJ2-7; D is unresolved. The specimen was unsorted PBMCs, collected about 1.2 years before starting antiretroviral therapy. This receptor was obtained from a man in his thirties or forties with HIV. The CDR3 loop reads CASSFLGEQYF. CDR3 nucleotides: TGTGCCAGCAGCTTCCTCGGCGAGCAGTACTTC.